This TCR beta chain was identified in a study of blood T cells in healthy people across ages (dated by TCRdb to between 2014 and 2017). General notes on the study: In model experiments, template switching captured about one uniquely barcoded TCR beta cDNA molecule for every two T cells. Donors were grouped into four age groups: young (average about 15 years), middle-aged (39), aged (around 56) and long-lived (just over 80). The study analyzed two additional independent replicas of 1 million unique cDNA reads from the same blood draw for two donors, one aged 18 to 30 and one aged 80 or older. To avoid experimental bias, donors of different ages were randomly spread across the sequencing lanes. The study measured age-related changes in TCR beta repertoire diversity using deep sequencing normalized with unique cDNA molecular identifiers.

On this clonotype itself: Its antigen is currently not known. No much larger clonotype is one base removed from it; base qualities were not supplied.

Libraries came from 5' RACE. The second PCR ran for about 6 to 12 cycles and used a J-beta primer mix along with a sample-barcoded 5' primer. A unique molecular identifier was introduced onto each TCR beta cDNA molecule by a template-switch 5' adaptor carrying 12 random nucleotides. At least 2.5 million CDR3-containing paired-end reads were obtained from each sample. First-strand cDNA synthesis was performed from all RNA using the Mint cDNA synthesis kit, with priming by a TRBC-specific oligonucleotide. After uracil-DNA glycosylase treatment, a first 18-cycle PCR used universal primers M1SS and BC2_uni_R on all cDNA. Per the authors' processing: For normalization, 1 million high-quality reads, each with a distinct molecular identifier, were randomly selected from each sample. Reads with shared molecular identifiers were discarded instead of being binned into consensus sequences. CDR3 identification, clonotype clustering and error correction used MiTCR with a Q25 quality threshold and the strictest error-elimination algorithm. A nonparametric unseen species model using Euler transformation provided a lower-bound estimate of total TCR beta diversity. TCRdb reprocessed the public reads (quality trimming at Q25 with fastp, clone calling with MiXCR) and kept in-frame beta chains. Each entry merges the rows of one CDR3 protein and shows their most common DNA and genes. The V and J calls and clone size are TCRdb's, not the authors'. The sample yields fewer than 2 million distinct CDR3 sequences; about 39% were counted once. Roughly 23% of the sample lies in the top ten.

The CDR3 runs 16 amino acids, cysteine and phenylalanine included. Only the CDR3 region is kept as DNA, spanning 48 bases read in frame from base 1. The germline V gene provides CDR1 SNHLY and CDR2 FYNNEI. V loses 7 bases, J loses 2 bases, and the germline ends lie 18 bases apart. Donors were 40 or so systemically healthy Caucasian individuals from Russia aged roughly 6 to 90 years. Each donor gave about 9.7 milliliters of peripheral blood, drawn into EDTA-treated Vacutainer tubes. PBMCs were isolated by Ficoll-Paque density-gradient centrifugation, with at least 6 million obtained per sample. Total RNA was extracted from PBMCs with Trizol reagent, with at least 5 micrograms obtained per sample. For every donor, an aliquot of PBMCs went through flow cytometry to measure the percentages of naive CD45RAhigh/CD27high T cells. Overall study results and their limits: Total diversity estimates from one million sequenced T cells were considered lower bounds and underestimates. Because profiling used bulk unsorted PBMCs, naive and antigen-experienced compartments could not be compared conclusively. The CMV infection status of donors was not known, potentially confounding age-related changes in expanded clonotypes. The percentage of naive T cells measured by flow cytometry correlated strongly with observed TCR beta diversity. As age increased, observed TCR beta diversity per million T cells dropped in a roughly linear way, and a significant reduction was already evident by age 40. The long-lived group showed more naive CD4+ T cells, fewer expanded clones and increased TCR diversity than the aged group, suggesting age selection.

The receptor's source is a human donor in good health. The chain is assembled from TRBV2 and TRBJ2-1; matching of 5 bases hints at TRBD2 as the D gene. Sequences were obtained from blood. The CDR3 reads CASTEDLGRPYNEQFF. The nucleotides are TGTGCCAGCACGGAGGATCTCGGCAGGCCCTACAATGAGCAGTTCTTC.